Shown below are 25 T cell receptor beta chains from a single sample sequenced in a study of beta chain features in type 1 diabetes. Reverse transcription of all isolated RNA meant that expressed TCRB transcripts were sequenced. Assay used: immunoSEQ multiplex PCR; TCRdb lists only in-frame clones, some missing. The sample includes hundreds of thousands of clones, around an eighth of them seen just once. The sequencing sample was made of naive CD4+ T cells from blood. These receptors all come from a man between 18 and 35 years old in good health.

The chain is built from TRBV28 and TRBJ2-3; D call uncertain. The V gene lost 10 bases and the J gene lost 5 bases, with 13 bases spanning the gap. The CDR3 runs 12 residues. Germline CDR1 and CDR2: MDHEN and SYDVKM. The CDR3 here is CATAPPQDTQYF. DNA for the CDR3: TGTGCCACCGCCCCGCCACAAGATACGCAGTATTTT.

This clone was seen once. V gene TRBV4-3 combines with J gene TRBJ2-2; TRBD1 aligns across 12 bases. Germline V gives CDR1 LGHNA, CDR2 YSLEER. The CDR3 length is 16 residues. The V and J ends lost 3 bases and 4 bases, in that order; junction bases with no gene match: 3. Here the CDR3 reads CASSHRDRGPTGELFF. The DNA for the CDR3 is TGCGCCAGCAGCCACCGGGACAGGGGGCCCACCGGGGAGCTGTTTTTT.

Only a few counts were recorded for this clone. This chain uses TRBV28 with TRBJ1-2; possibly TRBD1 for D (5 bases). V gave up 3 bases and J gave up 8 bases, with 19 bases separating them. The germline V gene has CDR1 MDHEN and CDR2 SYDVKM. This CDR3 is 15 amino acids long. The CDR3: CASSFMGSTGWGYTF. The DNA of the CDR3 is TGTGCCAGCAGTTTCATGGGCAGCACAGGCTGGGGCTACACCTTC.

The chain recombines TRBV12-5 with TRBJ1-2; D is perhaps TRBD1 (6 bases). From germline, CDR1 is LGHNT and CDR2 FRNRAP. With 7 bases removed from V and 4 bases from J, the gap between germline ends came to 16 bases. The CDR3 runs to 14 residues. The CDR3 reads CASAAPDRLYGYTF. CDR3 bases: TGTGCTAGTGCCGCCCCCGACAGGCTCTATGGCTACACCTTC. Full variable domain (remainder filled in from reference TRBV12-5 and TRBJ1-2): DARVTQTPRHKVTEMGQEVTMRCQPILGHNTVFWYRQTMMQGLELLAYFRNRAPLDDSGMPKDRFSAEMPDATLATLKIQPSEPRDSAVYFCASAAPDRLYGYTFGSGTRLTVV.

This clone was picked up a small number of times. V gene TRBV29-1 combines with J gene TRBJ2-7; 9 positions match TRBD2. V lost 7 bases to trimming and J lost 3 bases; unmatched junction nucleotides: 7. CDR1 is SQVTM, CDR2 ANQGSEA, per germline. The CDR3 is made up of 13 amino acids. This CDR3 is CSATSGTLYEQYF. CDR3 nucleotide sequence: TGCAGCGCGACTAGCGGTACCCTCTACGAGCAGTACTTC.

This CDR3 reads CASSIDLDGYNEQFF. The CDR3 coding sequence is TGTGCCAGTAGTATAGATCTAGACGGATACAATGAGCAGTTCTTC. The rearrangement links TRBV19 to TRBJ2-1; no definite D call. Trimming pared 0 bases from V and 4 bases from J, leaving 10 bases between. The CDR3 contains 15 residues. The V gene's germline CDR1 is LNHDA and CDR2 SQIVND (reference sequence).

This clone was counted a few times. The V and J genes are TRBV10-3 and TRBJ1-1; D perhaps matches TRBD1 (5 bases). V lost 4 bases and J lost 0, with 6 bases in between. CDR1 and CDR2 from the germline V gene are ENHRY and SYGVKD. The CDR3 consists of 13 residues. The CDR3 coding sequence is TGTGCCATCAGTGCCAGGGTGAACACTGAAGCTTTCTTT. Its translation is CAISARVNTEAFF.

The CDR3 DNA sequence: TGTGCCAGTTCGAAGGCTAGCATAACCGGGGAGCTGTTTTTT. Amino acid sequence: CASSKASITGELFF. The chain couples TRBV6-5 to TRBJ2-2; the D gene is possibly TRBD2 (5 bases). V lost 9 bases and J 5 bases, leaving 16 bases between the germline ends. Germline V gene data show CDR1 as MNHEY and CDR2 as SVGAGI. The CDR3 length is 14 residues.

This clone showed up just a few times. This chain links TRBV7-3 with TRBJ2-2; 10 positions agree with TRBD1. This CDR3 contains 14 residues. Trimming removed 4 bases from V and 7 bases from J; junction bases left unmatched: 3. The germline gives CDR1 SGHTA, CDR2 FQGTGA. The CDR3 region has the DNA TGTGCCAGCAGCTCCGGGACAGGGGTCGGGGAGCTGTTTTTT. Amino acid sequence: CASSSGTGVGELFF.

This clone was observed a few times. The genes are TRBV5-6 and TRBJ1-2, with a weak D call TRBD1 (6 bases). The CDR3 loop spans 14 amino acids. In germline, CDR1 is SGHDT, CDR2 YYEEEE. Between the trimmed V and J ends, which lost 5 bases and 2 bases, there was a span of 13 bases. For the CDR3, the DNA is TGTGCCAGCAGGAAGACAGGACCCAACTATGGCTACACCTTC. Its protein product is CASRKTGPNYGYTF. Supplemented by reference TRBV5-6 and TRBJ1-2, the full variable domain reads DAGVTQSPTHLIKTRGQQVTLRCSPKSGHDTVSWYQQALGQGPQFIFQYYEEEERQRGNFPDRFSGHQFPNYSSELNVNALLLGDSALYLCASRKTGPNYGYTFGSGTRLTVV.

This clone was picked up a small number of times. The chain combines TRBV7-2 with TRBJ1-2; a possible D gene is TRBD1 (5 bases). The V gene lost 1 base and the J gene lost 10 bases, with 10 bases spanning the gap. The CDR3 is made up of 12 amino acids. Germline CDR1 reads SGHTA; CDR2 reads FQGNSA. The CDR3 DNA is TGTGCCAGCAGCTTAGAAAGGGGCGCCTACACCTTC. It specifies CASSLERGAYTF.

This clone turned up a few times. V usage is TRBV10-3 and J usage is TRBJ2-3; 13 bases are a match to TRBD2. Per germline, CDR1 ENHRY and CDR2 SYGVKD. The length of the CDR3 is 15 residues. V shed 7 bases, J shed 2 bases, and the junction held 3 bases outside the gene matches. CDR3 in amino acids: CAITGTSGTTDTQYF. In DNA, the CDR3 is TGTGCCATCACCGGGACTAGCGGGACCACAGATACGCAGTATTTT.

The table lists this clone with a few counts. The chain recombines TRBV29-1 with TRBJ2-1, with 8 bases fitting TRBD2. J was trimmed by 8 bases and V by 0 bases; bases with no gene match: 9. CDR3 length equals 15 residues. In germline, CDR1 is SQVTM, CDR2 ANQGSEA. The CDR3 here is CSVEDLRTSIYEQFF. In DNA, the CDR3 is TGCAGCGTTGAAGATCTTCGGACTAGCATTTATGAGCAGTTCTTC.

This clone was picked up a small number of times. This chain joins TRBV4-3 and TRBJ2-7; 7 bases align to TRBD2. The germline V gene encodes CDR1 LGHNA and CDR2 YSLEER. Trimming at V came to 5 bases and at J to 1 base, leaving 11 bases not matched to a gene. The CDR3 has 16 amino acids. Here the CDR3 reads CASSRPGPAGSYEQYF. The CDR3 DNA reads TGCGCCAGCAGCAGACCGGGGCCAGCGGGGTCCTACGAGCAGTACTTC.

The V gene is TRBV28, the J gene TRBJ2-7, with D perhaps matching TRBD1 (5 bases). Looked up from germline, CDR1 is MDHEN and CDR2 is SYDVKM. The CDR3 contains 13 residues. Trimming stripped 4 bases from V and 2 bases from J, with 9 bases between. Here the CDR3 reads CASSSDSPYEQYF. Written as DNA, the CDR3 is TGTGCCAGCAGTTCCGACAGCCCCTACGAGCAGTACTTC.

This clone was recorded a few times. The CDR3 loop is CASSRQGALSYEQYF. CDR3 DNA sequence: TGTGCCAGCAGTCGACAGGGGGCTCTTTCCTACGAGCAGTACTTC. The rearrangement joins TRBV6-1 to TRBJ2-7, with 10 nucleotides matching TRBD1. CDR3 length: 15 amino acids. V was clipped by 5 bases and J by 1 base; unmatched bases: 5. CDR1 is MNHNS and CDR2 is SASEGT in the germline V gene.

The CDR3 here is CASSHDRGAANEKLFF. The CDR3 nucleotides are TGTGCCAGCTCACACGACAGGGGCGCGGCTAATGAAAAACTGTTTTTT. The rearrangement links TRBV18 to TRBJ1-4; TRBD1 matches at 8 bases. The V segment lost 4 bases and the J segment 3 bases; nucleotides outside the gene matches: 7. The CDR3 has 16 amino acids. Germline-derived CDR1 and CDR2 are KGHSH and LQKENI.

This clone was recorded a few times. The V gene is TRBV27, the J gene TRBJ2-3; 8 bases match TRBD2. The J segment lost 3 bases and the V segment lost 5 bases, leaving 7 bases of the junction unmatched. The V gene's germline CDR1 is MNHEY and CDR2 SMNVEV (reference sequence). There are 15 residues in the CDR3. Here the CDR3 DNA reads TGTGCCAGCAGTACGCCCGGCGGGGGGACAGATACGCAGTATTTT. Residues: CASSTPGGGTDTQYF.

This clone appeared a few times. Other DNA variants within this sample encode the same CDR3. The chain has TRBV18 and TRBJ2-3; 7 nucleotides match TRBD1. The CDR3 covers 15 residues. Germline loops: CDR1 KGHSH, CDR2 LQKENI. Trimming took 3 bases from V and 2 from J; bases not matched to a gene: 5. DNA for the CDR3: TGTGCCAGCTCACCGCGACAGGGCCCCACAGATACGCAGTATTTT. Protein product: CASSPRQGPTDTQYF.

This chain joins TRBV7-3 and TRBJ2-7; tentative D call: TRBD2 (6 bases). This CDR3 has 15 amino acids. V lost 1 base to trimming and J lost 3 bases, with 13 bases between them. Per germline, CDR1 SGHTA and CDR2 FQGTGA. CDR3 nucleotide sequence: TGTGCCAGCAGCTTAATTAGCGGAGAAAACTACGAGCAGTACTTC. This translates into CASSLISGENYEQYF.

This chain connects TRBV4-3 to TRBJ1-5; D unresolved. This CDR3 contains 13 residues. Per the germline V gene, CDR1 is LGHNA and CDR2 is YSLEER. Trimming removed 0 bases from V and 4 bases from J, with 4 bases in between. CDR3 residues: CASSQDENQPQHF. CDR3 DNA: TGCGCCAGCAGCCAAGATGAGAATCAGCCCCAGCATTTT.

This clone has more than one count but fewer than ten. V and J are TRBV5-1 and TRBJ2-3; a weak D match, TRBD2 (5 bases). Germline CDR1 and CDR2: SGHRS and YFSETQ. V was shortened by 4 bases and J by 4 bases, with 19 bases between the two germline ends. The CDR3 has 16 residues. Here the CDR3 DNA reads TGCGCCAGCAGCGGCACGACGGGGAGCGGCGCAGATACGCAGTATTTT. Encoded protein: CASSGTTGSGADTQYF.

The V call is TRBV7-8, the J call TRBJ2-1, with 7 bases aligning to TRBD2. The CDR3 runs 14 residues. V was clipped by 4 bases and J by 2 bases; unmatched bases: 2. The V gene's germline CDR1 is SGHVS and CDR2 FQNEAQ. The CDR3 loop reads CASSWGLTYNEQFF. CDR3 bases: TGTGCCAGCAGCTGGGGACTAACCTACAATGAGCAGTTCTTC.

This clone was counted a few times. V is TRBV4-2 and J is TRBJ1-3; no clear D gene. The germline gives CDR1 LGHNA, CDR2 YNFKEQ. Trimming pared 0 bases from V and 0 bases from J, leaving 6 bases between. This CDR3 is built from 15 residues. As DNA, the CDR3 is TGTGCCAGCAGCCAAGATATGAGCTCTGGAAACACCATATATTTT. Translated, it gives CASSQDMSSGNTIYF.

This clone was recorded a few times. This rearrangement joins TRBV7-2 to TRBJ2-5; 7 positions agree with TRBD2. The CDR3 has 13 amino acids. The V gene end was trimmed by 4 bases and the J gene end by 5 bases; junction bases not matched to a gene: 4. CDR1 is SGHTA, CDR2 FQGNSA, per germline. CDR3 loop: CASSYGRRETQYF. The CDR3 DNA reads TGTGCCAGCAGCTACGGGAGGAGGGAGACCCAGTACTTC.